The entry below gives a single T cell receptor (beta chain) sequence along with its context. This specimen belongs to a study of metastatic and nonmetastatic thyroid tumors. Across the whole study: The authors compared repertoires across blood and tumor or nodule tissue from malignant and benign thyroid patients.

Authors' data handling: In papillary thyroid cancer, a distant-metastasis classifier was built using CDR3 differences across clinicopathological groups. TCRdb ran MiXCR on the PCR reads. TCRdb, not the original authors, processed these V and J calls. The data contain 35,000 to 50,000 clones, 28% of them seen just once; the ten biggest clones take up about a tenth. Each patient went into thyroid surgery without having received any treatment. This TCR was sampled from a male donor with papillary thyroid cancer or a benign thyroid nodule (not recorded which). Some clones in this sample may be carry-over from other donors' samples. The sequencing input was blood.

The CDR3 sequence is CASIMKGTGTWLLYF. CDR3 bases: TGTGCCAGCATAATGAAGGGGACAGGGACCTGGTTATTATATTTT. The rearrangement uses TRBV6-1 and TRBJ1-3, with 9 bases fitting TRBD1. V trimming: 7 bases; J trimming: 14 bases; junction bases outside the gene matches: 18. This CDR3 is built from 15 residues. The germline gives CDR1 MNHNS, CDR2 SASEGT.